This T cell receptor beta chain was documented in a study of T-cell memory formation after mild COVID-19. The CDR3 has 14 amino acids. Trimming removed 3 bases at V and 6 bases at J, with 14 bases between. TCRdb re-called the 5' RACE reads through MiXCR, storing one row per CDR3 protein. Found here are approximately 390,000 distinct CDR3 sequences, about 15% of them singletons; the top ten hold about 22%. The V and J genes are TRBV12-3 or TRBV12-4 and TRBJ2-5; D possibly corresponds to TRBD1 (5 bases). Sequenced: PBMCs or a T cell subset sorted from them (not recorded which). The receptor was isolated from a man aged 18 to 29 who had mild COVID-19 (a few samples of this study predate the infection). Cell type and time point are not known. The CDR3 DNA is TGTGCCAGCAGTTTTGCAGGGATGGGAAAGACCCAGTACTTC. Amino acid sequence: CASSFAGMGKTQYF.